This TCR beta chain was sequenced in a study of T cell repertoires in cytomegalovirus infection. As for this clonotype: As yet, its antigen is unknown.

TCRdb re-called the reads through MiXCR, storing one row per CDR3 protein. The sample consists of about 570,000 distinct CDR3 sequences, around 40% of them appearing once. The CDR3 spans 16 residues. Trimming removed 5 bases from V and 0 bases from J, with 13 bases in between. Per germline, CDR1 SEHNR and CDR2 FQNEAQ (reference sequence). This specimen was cultured PBMCs, taken from culture after CMV antigen stimulation. The chain has TRBV7-9 and TRBJ1-4; D gene ambiguous. The TCR originated in a human donor in good health (CMV status not recorded). Some clones in this sample may be carry-over from other donors' samples. CDR3 loop: CASSAQQHATNEKLFF. The CDR3, as DNA: TGTGCCAGCAGCGCCCAACAGCATGCAACTAATGAAAAACTGTTTTTT.